This T cell receptor (beta chain) derives from a study of T cells in Graves' hyperthyroidism and ophthalmopathy. Germline CDR1 reads MNHEY; CDR2 reads SVGAGI. V shed 5 bases and J shed 7 bases, with 17 bases lying between them. This CDR3 contains 15 residues. TCR beta CDR3 regions were amplified from RNA transcripts. Carried out on the TCR CDR3, a first-round RT-PCR used the HTBI primer set. TCRdb re-analysed the multiplex PCR reads in MiXCR, keeping a single row per CDR3 protein. The sample has around 720,000 distinct CDR3 sequences, roughly a third seen once. The sequenced sample was blood. This TCR derives from a woman aged 40-49 years with Graves' hyperthyroidism. V and J are TRBV6-5 and TRBJ1-4, with unresolved D. The CDR3 DNA is TGTGCCAGCAGTAGAAGATTCGAAGGAGGTGAAAAACTGTTTTTT. It codes for CASSRRFEGGEKLFF.